This T cell receptor beta chain was recorded in a study of CD8 T cells in ankylosing spondylitis. General study findings and limits: Eight or nine highly homologous variants formed a TCR beta motif that appeared characteristic of ankylosing spondylitis blood.

This clonotype has a handful of counts. Its specificity is unknown. TCRdb redid the calling of the 5' RACE reads with MiXCR, one entry per CDR3 protein. In the table there are about 700,000 distinct CDR3 sequences, around 17% of which are singletons. The CDR3 runs to 14 residues. V was shortened by 7 bases and J by 0 bases, with 12 bases between the two germline ends. The clonotype comes from a male donor with ankylosing spondylitis. This chain connects TRBV12-3 or TRBV12-4 to TRBJ1-1; D unresolved. Sequenced: blood, either unsorted or a sorted T cell fraction (not recorded which). CDR3 DNA: TGTGCCAGCACCCCAGAAGGTATGAACACTGAAGCTTTCTTT. Its protein product is CASTPEGMNTEAFF.